This T cell receptor (beta chain) was captured in a study of cytomegalovirus exposure and HLA in healthy donors. Vbeta (60) and Jbeta (13) primers were used in the PCR. Some clones are missing from TCRdb's copy, which holds only in-frame ones; the method was immunoSEQ multiplex PCR. The table lists hundreds of thousands of clones, around 80% of them singletons. Per the germline V gene, CDR1 is SGHTA and CDR2 is FQGTGA. V shed 1 base, J shed 7 bases, and the junction held 9 bases outside the gene matches. The length of the CDR3 is 17 residues. The clonotype was recovered from a male donor in good health and CMV-seronegative. The sequenced sample was PBMCs. This rearrangement joins TRBV7-3 to TRBJ2-2, with TRBD2 matching over 10 bases. The CDR3 DNA follows: TGTGCCAGCAGCTTAATGAGCGGGAGGGCCGGCGGCGGGGAGCTGTTTTTT. Protein product: CASSLMSGRAGGGELFF. The variable domain in full, completed from reference TRBV7-3 and TRBJ2-2, reads GAGVSQTPSNKVTEKGKYVELRCDPISGHTALYWYRQSLGQGPEFLIYFQGTGAADDSGLPNDRFFAVRPEGSVSTLKIQRTERGDSAVYLCASSLMSGRAGGGELFFGEGSRLTVL.